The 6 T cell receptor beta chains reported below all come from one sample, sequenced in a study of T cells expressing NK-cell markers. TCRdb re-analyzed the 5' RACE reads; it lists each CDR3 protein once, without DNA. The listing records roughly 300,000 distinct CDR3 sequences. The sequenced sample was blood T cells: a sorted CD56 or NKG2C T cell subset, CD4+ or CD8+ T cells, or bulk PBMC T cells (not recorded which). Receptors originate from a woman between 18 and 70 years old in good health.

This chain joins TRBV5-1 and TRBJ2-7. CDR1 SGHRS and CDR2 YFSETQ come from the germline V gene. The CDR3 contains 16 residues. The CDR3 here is CASSLGLRTASYEQYF.

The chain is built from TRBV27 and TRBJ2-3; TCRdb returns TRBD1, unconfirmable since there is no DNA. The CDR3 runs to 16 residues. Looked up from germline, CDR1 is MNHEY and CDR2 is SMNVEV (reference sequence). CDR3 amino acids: CASSWTGTRGSDTQYF.

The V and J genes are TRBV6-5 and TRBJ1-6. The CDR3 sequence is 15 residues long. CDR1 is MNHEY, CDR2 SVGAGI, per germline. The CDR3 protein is CASSYSLGAGSPLHF.

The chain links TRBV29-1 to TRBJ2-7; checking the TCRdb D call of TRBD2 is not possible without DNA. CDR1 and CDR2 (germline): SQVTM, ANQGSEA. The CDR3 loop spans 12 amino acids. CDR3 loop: CSVELAGPEQYF.

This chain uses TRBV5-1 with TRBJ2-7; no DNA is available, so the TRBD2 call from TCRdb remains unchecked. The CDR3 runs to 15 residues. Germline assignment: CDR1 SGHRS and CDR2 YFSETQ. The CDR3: CASSGTSGFSYEQYF.

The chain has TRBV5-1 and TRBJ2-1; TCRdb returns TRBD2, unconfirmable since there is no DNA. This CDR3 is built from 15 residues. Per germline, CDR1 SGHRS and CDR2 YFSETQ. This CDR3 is CASSPLSGRDNEQFF.